The rows below give T cell receptor beta chains drawn from one sample of a study of graft-versus-host responses after intestinal transplantation. Method: immunoSEQ multiplex PCR; TCRdb's copy keeps in-frame clones and lacks some. Among around 130,000 clones, 85% to 95% were seen once, and the ten largest hold around 0.16%. The antigens of these receptors remain unknown. This specimen consisted of unstimulated CD4+ T cells sorted from spleen or lymph node cells, obtained before intestinal transplant. All receptors come from a human donor who received an intestinal transplant. The CDR3 runs from the conserved cysteine through the conserved F or W. The order of the fields is J gene, V gene, D gene, clone size, CDR3 protein, CDR3 DNA. A D gene is named only where the DNA matches it firmly. Rows give clone size only sometimes, using once, few, many, or a class for an expanded clone.

j_gene: TRBJ1-1; v_gene: TRBV11-2; d_gene: TRBD1; abundance: .; CDR3aa: CASSSSDRQNTEAFF; CDR3nt: TGTGCCAGCAGCTCCTCGGACAGGCAGAACACTGAAGCTTTCTTT
j_gene: TRBJ2-1; v_gene: TRBV5-6; d_gene: TRBD2; abundance: .; CDR3aa: CASSPLLAGGYNEQFF; CDR3nt: TGTGCCAGCAGCCCCCTCCTAGCGGGGGGCTACAATGAGCAGTTCTTC
j_gene: TRBJ2-2; v_gene: TRBV5-1; d_gene: TRBD2; abundance: .; CDR3aa: CASSLLAGDGELFF; CDR3nt: TGCGCCAGCAGCTTACTAGCGGGGGACGGGGAGCTGTTTTTT
j_gene: TRBJ2-1; v_gene: TRBV2; d_gene: TRBD2; abundance: .; CDR3aa: CASSERRGGYNEQFF; CDR3nt: TGTGCCAGCAGTGAACGGCGGGGGGGCTACAATGAGCAGTTCTTC
j_gene: TRBJ1-2; v_gene: TRBV12-5; d_gene: .; abundance: .; CDR3aa: CASGLLRSPMGYTF; CDR3nt: TGTGCTAGTGGTTTGCTCCGGTCCCCCATGGGCTACACCTTC
j_gene: TRBJ2-7; v_gene: TRBV5-1; d_gene: TRBD1; abundance: .; CDR3aa: CASSLDRVSSYEQYF; CDR3nt: TGCGCCAGCAGCTTAGACAGGGTCAGCTCCTACGAGCAGTACTTC
j_gene: TRBJ1-5; v_gene: TRBV6-6; d_gene: .; abundance: .; CDR3aa: CASSYSTVNQPQHF; CDR3nt: TGTGCCAGCAGTTACTCGACAGTTAATCAGCCCCAGCATTTT
j_gene: TRBJ1-2; v_gene: TRBV6-5; d_gene: .; abundance: .; CDR3aa: CASSAYQGGSYGYTF; CDR3nt: TGTGCCAGCAGTGCATATCAGGGTGGTAGCTATGGCTACACCTTC
j_gene: TRBJ2-2; v_gene: TRBV5-5; d_gene: TRBD2; abundance: .; CDR3aa: CASSSPTSGAYTGELFF; CDR3nt: TGTGCCAGCAGCTCGCCGACTAGCGGGGCGTACACCGGGGAGCTGTTTTTT
j_gene: TRBJ1-5; v_gene: TRBV6-1; d_gene: .; abundance: .; CDR3aa: CASGNQPQHF; CDR3nt: TGTGCCAGTGGAAATCAGCCCCAGCATTTT
j_gene: TRBJ1-6; v_gene: TRBV6-5; d_gene: .; abundance: .; CDR3aa: CASSYWGEGSPLHF; CDR3nt: TGTGCCAGCAGTTACTGGGGTGAGGGTTCACCCCTCCACTTT
j_gene: TRBJ2-3; v_gene: TRBV5-1; d_gene: .; abundance: .; CDR3aa: CASSLVRTVTDTQYF; CDR3nt: TGCGCCAGCAGCTTGGTCAGGACCGTCACAGATACGCAGTATTTT
j_gene: TRBJ1-3; v_gene: TRBV18; d_gene: .; abundance: .; CDR3aa: CASSPTQGNSGNTIYF; CDR3nt: TGTGCCAGCTCACCAACGCAGGGCAACTCTGGAAACACCATATATTTT
j_gene: TRBJ1-2; v_gene: TRBV27; d_gene: TRBD1; abundance: .; CDR3aa: CASSLDRAPLSGYTF; CDR3nt: TGTGCCAGCAGCCTGGACAGGGCGCCTCTGAGTGGCTACACCTTC
j_gene: TRBJ2-7; v_gene: TRBV5-1; d_gene: TRBD1; abundance: once; CDR3aa: CASSRDSTGGYEQYF; CDR3nt: TGCGCCAGCAGCCGGGACTCGACAGGGGGCTACGAGCAGTACTTC
j_gene: TRBJ1-2; v_gene: TRBV6-5; d_gene: .; abundance: .; CDR3aa: CASSPDRIYGYTF; CDR3nt: TGTGCCAGCAGTCCTGACAGAATCTATGGCTACACCTTC
j_gene: TRBJ2-3; v_gene: TRBV18; d_gene: .; abundance: .; CDR3aa: CASSPRAGPGDTQYF; CDR3nt: TGTGCCAGCTCGCCCAGGGCGGGGCCGGGAGATACGCAGTATTTT
j_gene: TRBJ1-4; v_gene: TRBV12-5; d_gene: TRBD1; abundance: .; CDR3aa: CASGLGTGNEKLFF; CDR3nt: TGTGCTAGTGGTTTGGGGACAGGGAATGAAAAACTGTTTTTT
j_gene: TRBJ2-5; v_gene: TRBV5-1; d_gene: .; abundance: .; CDR3aa: CASSPGQTQYF; CDR3nt: TGCGCCAGCAGCCCTGGACAGACCCAGTACTTC
j_gene: TRBJ1-2; v_gene: TRBV20-1; d_gene: .; abundance: .; CDR3aa: CSASRGRSYTF; CDR3nt: TGCAGTGCTAGTCGGGGCAGGAGCTACACCTTC
j_gene: TRBJ2-7; v_gene: TRBV7-2; d_gene: .; abundance: .; CDR3aa: CASSLDGGGSWYEQYF; CDR3nt: TGTGCCAGCAGCTTAGACGGAGGTGGGTCGTGGTACGAGCAGTACTTC
j_gene: TRBJ2-5; v_gene: TRBV5-1; d_gene: .; abundance: .; CDR3aa: CASSPRQEETQYF; CDR3nt: TGCGCCAGCAGCCCAAGACAGGAAGAGACCCAGTACTTC
j_gene: TRBJ1-2; v_gene: TRBV6-6; d_gene: TRBD1; abundance: once; CDR3aa: CASTGTGGYTF; CDR3nt: TGTGCCAGTACAGGGACAGGCGGCTACACCTTC
j_gene: TRBJ2-5; v_gene: TRBV4-1; d_gene: .; abundance: .; CDR3aa: CASSQDGLGTQETQYF; CDR3nt: TGCGCCAGCAGCCAAGATGGGTTGGGAACTCAAGAGACCCAGTACTTC
j_gene: TRBJ2-2; v_gene: TRBV27; d_gene: .; abundance: .; CDR3aa: CASSPRGSNTGELFF; CDR3nt: TGTGCCAGCAGTCCCCGGGGCAGTAACACCGGGGAGCTGTTTTTT
j_gene: TRBJ2-3; v_gene: TRBV7-8; d_gene: TRBD2; abundance: once; CDR3aa: CASSPIAGGSPDTQYF; CDR3nt: TGTGCCAGCAGCCCCATAGCGGGGGGCTCGCCAGATACGCAGTATTTT
j_gene: TRBJ2-3; v_gene: TRBV5-1; d_gene: TRBD1; abundance: .; CDR3aa: CASSLDRGTQYF; CDR3nt: TGCGCCAGCAGCTTGGACAGGGGTACGCAGTATTTT
j_gene: TRBJ1-2; v_gene: TRBV19; d_gene: .; abundance: .; CDR3aa: CASSLTGSYGYTF; CDR3nt: TGTGCCAGTAGCCTGACAGGAAGCTATGGCTACACCTTC
j_gene: TRBJ2-7; v_gene: TRBV2; d_gene: TRBD2; abundance: .; CDR3aa: CASSEKGLAGRKTYEQYF; CDR3nt: TGTGCCAGCAGTGAAAAGGGACTAGCGGGGCGGAAGACCTACGAGCAGTACTTC
j_gene: TRBJ1-1; v_gene: TRBV6-1; d_gene: .; abundance: .; CDR3aa: CASSGGRNTEAFF; CDR3nt: TGTGCCAGCAGTGGCGGAAGGAACACTGAAGCTTTCTTT
j_gene: TRBJ1-1; v_gene: TRBV15; d_gene: .; abundance: .; CDR3aa: CATSRTTRGNTEAFF; CDR3nt: TGTGCCACCAGCAGGACCACCAGGGGGAACACTGAAGCTTTCTTT
j_gene: TRBJ2-5; v_gene: TRBV7-8; d_gene: .; abundance: .; CDR3aa: CASSFRGSETQYF; CDR3nt: TGTGCCAGCAGCTTCAGAGGGTCCGAGACCCAGTACTTC
j_gene: TRBJ2-6; v_gene: TRBV7-9; d_gene: .; abundance: .; CDR3aa: CASSPGNSGANVLTF; CDR3nt: TGTGCCAGCAGCCCGGGGAACTCTGGGGCCAACGTCCTGACTTTC
j_gene: TRBJ2-3; v_gene: TRBV19; d_gene: TRBD1; abundance: once; CDR3aa: CASSPFRDRVWTDTQYF; CDR3nt: TGTGCCAGTAGTCCTTTCCGGGACAGGGTGTGGACAGATACGCAGTATTTT
j_gene: TRBJ2-5; v_gene: TRBV27; d_gene: .; abundance: .; CDR3aa: CASSLVKQETQYF; CDR3nt: TGTGCCAGCAGTTTGGTGAAGCAAGAGACCCAGTACTTC
j_gene: TRBJ2-3; v_gene: TRBV7-6; d_gene: .; abundance: .; CDR3aa: CASSLNLGTQYF; CDR3nt: TGTGCCAGCAGCTTAAACCTGGGTACGCAGTATTTT
j_gene: TRBJ1-2; v_gene: TRBV19; d_gene: TRBD1; abundance: .; CDR3aa: CASSTQGGPEDYTF; CDR3nt: TGTGCCAGTAGTACTCAGGGGGGGCCAGAGGACTACACCTTC
j_gene: TRBJ2-7; v_gene: TRBV10-3; d_gene: TRBD1; abundance: .; CDR3aa: CANSGQGDEQYF; CDR3nt: TGTGCCAACTCGGGACAGGGCGACGAGCAGTACTTC
j_gene: TRBJ1-6; v_gene: TRBV9; d_gene: TRBD1; abundance: .; CDR3aa: CASSVGDRVNSPLHF; CDR3nt: TGTGCCAGCAGCGTGGGTGACAGGGTTAATTCACCCCTCCACTTT
j_gene: TRBJ2-5; v_gene: TRBV5-4; d_gene: TRBD2; abundance: .; CDR3aa: CASSFRLAGQEAQYF; CDR3nt: TGTGCCAGCAGCTTTAGACTAGCGGGACAAGAGGCCCAGTACTTC
j_gene: TRBJ2-7; v_gene: TRBV6-1; d_gene: TRBD1; abundance: .; CDR3aa: CASSEWTGNYEQYF; CDR3nt: TGTGCCAGCAGTGAATGGACAGGGAACTACGAGCAGTACTTC
j_gene: TRBJ2-4; v_gene: TRBV19; d_gene: .; abundance: .; CDR3aa: CASSIWEAKNIQYF; CDR3nt: TGTGCCAGTAGTATCTGGGAAGCCAAAAACATTCAGTACTTC
j_gene: TRBJ2-7; v_gene: TRBV5-3; d_gene: TRBD2; abundance: .; CDR3aa: CARSSGTSTHEQYF; CDR3nt: TGTGCCAGAAGCTCCGGGACTAGCACACACGAGCAGTACTTC
j_gene: TRBJ2-5; v_gene: TRBV19; d_gene: .; abundance: .; CDR3aa: CASSTGTQETQYF; CDR3nt: TGTGCCAGTAGTACAGGAACCCAAGAGACCCAGTACTTC
j_gene: TRBJ1-2; v_gene: TRBV7-2; d_gene: TRBD1; abundance: .; CDR3aa: CASSQGQGNYGYTF; CDR3nt: TGTGCCAGCAGCCAGGGACAGGGAAACTATGGCTACACCTTC